This paragraph reports one TCR beta chain. Its antigen is not identified. Baseline was the first blood sampling point, followed by cycle 4 day 1 and cycle 7 day 1. TCRdb's copy holds only in-frame clones and misses some; the assay was immunoSEQ multiplex PCR. The sample lists about 78,000 clones, 92% occurring once. The data derive from a study of OX40 agonist ivuxolimab in advanced cancers. In the study overall: Ivuxolimab, which patients received intravenously every 2 weeks, was dosed at 0.01 to 10 mg/kg. The dose-escalation cohort was around 83% male, with a mean age of around 60 years, ranging about 23 to 80. Study-wide results and caveats: Within 6 weeks, CD4+ and CD8+ blood T cells expanded clonally at 0.1 to 3.0 mg/kg.

V was cut by 3 bases and J by 5 bases, with 11 bases left in between. The germline V gene has CDR1 SGHRS and CDR2 YFSETQ. This CDR3 spans 13 amino acids. The material was CD4+ or CD8+ T cells sorted from blood, obtained in a trial of the OX40 agonist ivuxolimab. The V call is TRBV5-1, the J call TRBJ1-2, with D uncertain. This receptor was obtained from an adult with an advanced solid tumor such as melanoma, head and neck, liver or kidney cancer. The CDR3 sequence is CASSSEGSYGYTF. CDR3 DNA sequence: TGCGCCAGCAGCTCTGAGGGAAGTTATGGCTACACCTTC.